This T cell receptor (beta chain) stems from a study of blood T cell repertoires in COVID-19. Study context: Acute and convalescent COVID-19 specimens originated in the United States, Italy and Spain.

Data came from immunoSEQ multiplex PCR; TCRdb stores just in-frame clones and leaves some out. The sample yields about 200,000 clones, 92% seen once. Per the germline V gene, CDR1 is MNHEY and CDR2 is SMNVEV (reference sequence). V gave up 3 bases and J gave up 6 bases, with 11 bases separating them. The CDR3 length is 13 residues. V usage is TRBV27 and J usage is TRBJ1-2; TRBD1 might be the D (5 bases). This TCR was recovered from a man in his sixties with COVID-19, enrolled during active disease. Sequenced input: peripheral blood. CDR3 coding DNA: TGTGCCAGCAGTTTTTGGGGGGGGAATGGCTACACCTTC. Translation: CASSFWGGNGYTF.